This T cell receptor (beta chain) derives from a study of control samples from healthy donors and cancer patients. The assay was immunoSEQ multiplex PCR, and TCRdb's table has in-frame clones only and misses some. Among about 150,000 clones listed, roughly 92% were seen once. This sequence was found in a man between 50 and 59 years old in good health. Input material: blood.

The CDR3 nucleotides are TGTGCCAGCAGGACTAGCGGGGAAGCTTTCTTT. Translating it yields CASRTSGEAFF. The gene calls are TRBV25-1 and TRBJ1-1, with no clear D. Trimming took off 6 bases at V and 8 bases at J, with 10 bases between the two ends. CDR3 length: 11 residues. CDR1 and CDR2 from the germline V gene are MGHDK and SYGVNS.